This T cell receptor beta chain came from a study of radiation and T cells in renal cell carcinoma. Profiled with immunoSEQ multiplex PCR; TCRdb holds only in-frame clones, not every one. Of around 60,000 clones in the sample, around 78% were seen once. Germline CDR1 and CDR2: SQVTM and ANQGSEA. The CDR3 loop spans 11 amino acids. Trimming stripped 7 bases from V and 7 bases from J, with 13 bases between. On this clone: Its antigen is currently unknown.

Whole-study results and caveats: In blood, top tumor clones expanded by 2 weeks, shrinking by 4.

Time point meaning: blood 2 weeks post-SBRT. Treatment denoted: 15 Gy SBRT to primary tumor, nephrectomy 4 weeks later. After SBRT, blood was collected at 2 and 4 weeks, plus baseline. The patient's renal cell carcinoma had clear cell pathology. The chain uses TRBV29-1 and TRBJ1-1; D is perhaps TRBD1 (5 bases). This TCR came from a man aged 55-75 years with renal cell carcinoma. This material consisted of blood, taken from a patient whose treatment included radiotherapy and nephrectomy. Written as DNA, the CDR3 is TGCAGCGCCATCCCACAGGTTGAAGCTTTCTTT. Its protein product is CSAIPQVEAFF. The entire variable domain, with the rest obtained from reference TRBV29-1 and TRBJ1-1, is as follows: SAVISQKPSRDICQRGTSLTIQCQVDSQVTMMFWYRQQPGQSLTLIATANQGSEATYESGFVIDKFPISRPNLTFSTLTVSNMSPEDSSIYLCSAIPQVEAFFGQGTRLTVV.